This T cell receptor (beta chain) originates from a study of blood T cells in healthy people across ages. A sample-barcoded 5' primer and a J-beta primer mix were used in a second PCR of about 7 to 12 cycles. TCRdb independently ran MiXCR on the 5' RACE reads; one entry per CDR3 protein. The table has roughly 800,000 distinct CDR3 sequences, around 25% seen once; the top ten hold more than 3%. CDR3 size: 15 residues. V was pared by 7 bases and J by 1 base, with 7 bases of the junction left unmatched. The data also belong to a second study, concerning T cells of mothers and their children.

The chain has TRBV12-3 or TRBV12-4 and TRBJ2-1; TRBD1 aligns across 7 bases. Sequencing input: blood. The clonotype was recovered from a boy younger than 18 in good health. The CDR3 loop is CASIEPGQSYNEQFF. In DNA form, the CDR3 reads TGTGCCAGCATCGAACCGGGACAGTCCTACAATGAGCAGTTCTTC.